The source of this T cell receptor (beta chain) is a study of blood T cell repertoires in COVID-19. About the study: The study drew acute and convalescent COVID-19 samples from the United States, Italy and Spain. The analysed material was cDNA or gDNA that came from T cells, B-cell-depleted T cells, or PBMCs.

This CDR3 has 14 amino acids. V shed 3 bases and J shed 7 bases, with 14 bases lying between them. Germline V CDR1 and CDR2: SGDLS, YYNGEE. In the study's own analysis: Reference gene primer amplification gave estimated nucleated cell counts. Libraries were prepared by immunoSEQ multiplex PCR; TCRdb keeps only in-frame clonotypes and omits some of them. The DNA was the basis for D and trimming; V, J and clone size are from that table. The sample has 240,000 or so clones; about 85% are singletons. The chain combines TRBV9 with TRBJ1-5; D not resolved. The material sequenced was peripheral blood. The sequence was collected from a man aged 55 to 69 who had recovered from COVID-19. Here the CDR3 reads CASSDSAGRQPQHF. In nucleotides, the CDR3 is TGTGCCAGCAGCGATTCCGCGGGCCGGCAGCCCCAGCATTTT.